These 25 T cell receptor beta chains originate from one sample sequenced in a study of cytomegalovirus exposure and HLA in healthy donors. PCR primers comprised 60 Vbeta and 13 Jbeta primers. Assay: immunoSEQ multiplex PCR; the TCRdb copy retains only in-frame clones and omits some. The data include about 190,000 clones; the top ten clones carry less than 1%. The specimen was PBMCs. The origin of the receptors is a woman aged 25 to 45 in good health and CMV-seropositive.

The rearrangement links TRBV4-3 to TRBJ2-1, with D possibly being TRBD2 (5 bases). The CDR3 extends over 15 amino acids. Germline assignment: CDR1 LGHNA and CDR2 YSLEER. Trimming stripped 1 base from V and 2 bases from J, with 9 bases between. Written as DNA, the CDR3 is TGCGCCAGCAGCCAAGCGGGAATGACCTACAATGAGCAGTTCTTC. Protein: CASSQAGMTYNEQFF.

The rearrangement uses TRBV28 and TRBJ2-3; TRBD1 aligns across 7 bases. CDR3 length: 14 residues. V lost 3 bases to trimming and J lost 3 bases; unmatched junction nucleotides: 3. CDR1 and CDR2 from the germline V gene are MDHEN and SYDVKM. The CDR3 DNA sequence: TGTGCCAGCAGTTTTAGGGGGCGGACAGATACGCAGTATTTT. Translating gives CASSFRGRTDTQYF.

The chain couples TRBV5-1 to TRBJ2-7; D is perhaps TRBD1 (7 bases). This CDR3 is built from 15 residues. Trimming pared 0 bases from V and 4 bases from J, leaving 14 bases between. Germline CDR1 is SGHRS and CDR2 is YFSETQ. The CDR3 spells CASSLEPGGRYEQYF. In nucleotides, the CDR3 is TGCGCCAGCAGCTTGGAGCCAGGGGGGAGGTACGAGCAGTACTTC.

The V gene is TRBV19, the J gene TRBJ2-1; perhaps TRBD2 as D (7 bases). CDR1 and CDR2 (germline): LNHDA, SQIVND (reference sequence). The V and J ends lost 8 bases and 7 bases respectively, with 21 bases between them. This CDR3 is built from 15 residues. CDR3 loop: CASGGGAGWRNEQFF. CDR3 DNA sequence: TGTGCCAGTGGAGGGGGGGCGGGGTGGAGGAATGAGCAGTTCTTC.

This chain uses TRBV6-4 with TRBJ1-4, with 8 bases aligning to TRBD1. The CDR3 is 13 amino acids. Per the germline V gene, CDR1 is MRHNA and CDR2 is SNTAGT. J was trimmed by 7 bases and V by 6 bases; bases with no gene match: 4. The CDR3 region is CASRNGQGEKLFF. DNA for the CDR3: TGTGCCAGCAGGAACGGACAGGGTGAAAAACTGTTTTTT.

The chain uses TRBV5-6 and TRBJ1-1, with a tentative D call TRBD1 (6 bases). With 3 bases removed from V and 4 bases from J, the gap between germline ends came to 19 bases. In germline, CDR1 is SGHDT, CDR2 YYEEEE. The CDR3 consists of 16 residues. CDR3: CASSSRGGAEGTEAFF. CDR3 DNA: TGTGCCAGCAGCTCCCGGGGGGGGGCCGAGGGCACTGAAGCTTTCTTT.

The chain combines TRBV25-1 with TRBJ1-3, with D unclear. CDR1 is MGHDK and CDR2 is SYGVNS in the germline V gene. CDR3 length: 13 amino acids. The V end lost 5 bases, the J end lost 7 bases, and 12 bases lay between the germline ends. The CDR3 protein is CASSLTARNTIYF. The CDR3 nucleotides read TGTGCCAGCAGTTTGACTGCTCGCAACACCATATATTTT.

Remarks on this clone: Additional DNA sequences in this sample encode the identical CDR3. J is TRBJ2-7 and V is TRBV5-6; no clear D gene. The CDR3 has 15 residues. From germline, CDR1 is SGHDT and CDR2 YYEEEE. The germline V and J ends were trimmed by 6 bases and 4 bases, with 20 bases remaining between them. The chain's CDR3 is CASTESFTAFYEQYF. CDR3 coding DNA: TGTGCCAGCACCGAGTCCTTCACCGCGTTTTACGAGCAGTACTTC.

The chain carries TRBV10-3 and TRBJ2-3, with a weak D call TRBD2 (6 bases). Trimming took 6 bases from V and 3 from J, leaving 10 bases between them. This CDR3 contains 13 residues. CDR1 and CDR2 from the germline V gene are ENHRY and SYGVKD. This chain's CDR3 is CAISGDSTDTQYF. CDR3 DNA sequence: TGTGCCATCAGCGGGGACTCAACAGATACGCAGTATTTT.

CDR3 sequence: CSVPEDVVAGGETQYF. The CDR3 DNA follows: TGCAGCGTTCCCGAAGACGTGGTAGCGGGAGGGGAGACCCAGTACTTC. The chain couples TRBV29-1 to TRBJ2-5, with 11 nucleotides matching TRBD2. Germline V lookup: CDR1 SQVTM, CDR2 ANQGSEA. The V segment lost 5 bases and the J segment 5 bases; nucleotides outside the gene matches: 13. The length of the CDR3 is 16 residues.

The chain is built from TRBV27 and TRBJ1-2, with a possible D match to TRBD1 (6 bases). CDR3 length: 14 amino acids. Between the trimmed V and J ends, which lost 7 bases and 3 bases, there was a span of 15 bases. Germline lookup yields CDR1 MNHEY and CDR2 SMNVEV (reference sequence). CDR3 bases: TGTGCCAGCAACCCGACAGGATCGCACTATGGCTACACCTTC. Translation: CASNPTGSHYGYTF.

The rearrangement uses TRBV10-3 and TRBJ2-7, with TRBD2 matching over 12 bases. Germline CDR1 and CDR2: ENHRY and SYGVKD. Trimming cost V 4 bases and J 5 bases; bases outside gene matches: 9. The CDR3 runs to 16 residues. Written as DNA, the CDR3 is TGTGCCATCAGTGGGAGGACTAGCGGGGTTGATAACGAGCAGTACTTC. It encodes CAISGRTSGVDNEQYF.

CDR3 in amino acids: CASSPRSFFDEAFF. In DNA form, the CDR3 reads TGTGCCAGCTCACCGCGATCTTTTTTTGATGAAGCTTTCTTT. V and J are TRBV18 and TRBJ1-1; no firm D call. Germline V gives CDR1 KGHSH, CDR2 LQKENI. V was shortened by 3 bases and J by 7 bases, with 15 bases between the two germline ends. The CDR3 has 14 residues.

This chain joins TRBV25-1 and TRBJ1-5, with D possibly matching TRBD1 (6 bases). Trimming shortened V by 5 bases and J by 7 bases, and 9 bases separated the two germline ends. This CDR3 is 12 amino acids long. Germline V lookup: CDR1 MGHDK, CDR2 SYGVNS. In DNA, the CDR3 is TGTGCCAGCAGTAGGGGGGGACAGCCCCAGCATTTT. Translated: CASSRGGQPQHF.

The chain has TRBV9 and TRBJ2-5; a possible D gene is TRBD2 (6 bases). The tail of the sequence fits TRBJ2-7 better, so the J call may be wrong. The V gene's germline CDR1 is SGDLS and CDR2 YYNGEE. The CDR3 length is 15 residues. The DNA for the CDR3 is TGTGCCAGCAGCGTAGATGGCGGGGACTCCTACGAGCAGTACTTC. Translation gives CASSVDGGDSYEQYF.

The chain has TRBV7-9 and TRBJ2-3, with 7 bases lining up with TRBD2. The ends lost 4 bases at V and 2 bases at J; junction bases unmatched: 9. CDR1 is SEHNR, CDR2 FQNEAQ, per germline (reference sequence). The CDR3 runs 16 residues. The CDR3 protein is CASSSGEAGFTDTQYF. The CDR3 DNA follows: TGTGCCAGCAGCTCTGGAGAAGCGGGATTCACAGATACGCAGTATTTT.

The chain employs TRBV10-1 and TRBJ1-1; D gene uncertain. Per the germline V gene, CDR1 is WNHNN and CDR2 is SYGVQD (reference sequence). The CDR3 is 14 amino acids. The germline V and J ends were trimmed by 8 bases and 1 base, with 14 bases remaining between them. In nucleotides, the CDR3 is TGCGCCAGCCCGCCCCTCCGGGGGAACACTGAAGCTTTCTTT. It specifies CASPPLRGNTEAFF.

The chain couples TRBV27 to TRBJ2-5; 7 bases map to TRBD2. CDR1 MNHEY and CDR2 SMNVEV come from the germline V gene (reference sequence). The length of the CDR3 is 16 residues. J lost 5 bases, V lost 6 bases, and 15 bases had no gene match. CDR3 protein: CASSPLGAGAWETQYF. The CDR3 DNA follows: TGTGCCAGCAGCCCTCTTGGGGCGGGAGCTTGGGAGACCCAGTACTTC.

The chain employs TRBV6-5 and TRBJ1-6, with 9 bases that match TRBD1. Germline lookup yields CDR1 MNHEY and CDR2 SVGAGI. J lost 5 bases, V lost 5 bases, and 4 bases had no gene match. The CDR3 has 15 amino acids. CDR3 loop: CASSTTGGDNSPLHF. CDR3 nucleotides: TGTGCCAGCAGTACGACAGGGGGAGATAATTCACCCCTCCACTTT.

The chain combines TRBV19 with TRBJ1-5; maybe TRBD1 (6 bases). The CDR3 is made up of 17 amino acids. The germline gives CDR1 LNHDA, CDR2 SQIVND (reference sequence). Trimming took off 5 bases at V and 0 bases at J, with 17 bases between the two ends. CDR3 nucleotide sequence: TGTGCCAGTAGTGGGGGGGGGAAGGGACATAGCAATCAGCCCCAGCATTTT. This sequence encodes CASSGGGKGHSNQPQHF.

The CDR3 DNA is TGTGCCAGCTCACCCTTCGACAGGAATGCCTACGAGCAGTACTTC. Translation gives CASSPFDRNAYEQYF. V and J are TRBV18 and TRBJ2-7; TRBD1 might be the D (6 bases). V lost 3 bases, J lost 2 bases, and 14 bases lay in between. Germline values: CDR1 KGHSH, CDR2 LQKENI. The CDR3 has 15 amino acids.

This rearrangement joins TRBV5-6 to TRBJ2-7; 7 nucleotides align to TRBD1. V gave up 4 bases and J gave up 2 bases; unmatched junction bases: 12. The CDR3 sequence is 16 residues long. Germline CDR1 and CDR2: SGHDT and YYEEEE. CDR3 in amino acids: CASSHLRGGAPYEQYF. CDR3 bases: TGTGCCAGCAGCCATTTGCGAGGGGGCGCCCCCTACGAGCAGTACTTC.

The V and J genes are TRBV5-1 and TRBJ1-4, with TRBD1 identical over 9 bases. Germline assignment: CDR1 SGHRS and CDR2 YFSETQ. The CDR3 is 16 amino acids. The J segment lost 7 bases and the V segment lost 0 bases, leaving 7 bases of the junction unmatched. CDR3 loop: CASSLAPQGAGEKLFF. The DNA of the CDR3 is TGCGCCAGCAGCTTGGCTCCACAGGGGGCGGGTGAAAAACTGTTTTTT.

V gene TRBV7-9 combines with J gene TRBJ2-7, with D unresolved. Between the trimmed V and J ends, which lost 3 bases and 6 bases, there was a span of 6 bases. CDR3 size: 11 residues. Germline V lookup: CDR1 SEHNR, CDR2 FQNEAQ (reference sequence). The CDR3 region is CASSFAGEQYF. In nucleotides, the CDR3 is TGTGCCAGCAGCTTCGCAGGCGAGCAGTACTTC.

This chain links TRBV6-1 with TRBJ2-2; no clear D gene. V lost 7 bases, J lost 2 bases, and 14 bases lay in between. Germline loops: CDR1 MNHNS, CDR2 SASEGT. The CDR3 contains 15 residues. The CDR3 protein is CASIRVSSNTGELFF. The CDR3 bases are TGTGCCAGCATTCGGGTCTCGAGTAACACCGGGGAGCTGTTTTTT.